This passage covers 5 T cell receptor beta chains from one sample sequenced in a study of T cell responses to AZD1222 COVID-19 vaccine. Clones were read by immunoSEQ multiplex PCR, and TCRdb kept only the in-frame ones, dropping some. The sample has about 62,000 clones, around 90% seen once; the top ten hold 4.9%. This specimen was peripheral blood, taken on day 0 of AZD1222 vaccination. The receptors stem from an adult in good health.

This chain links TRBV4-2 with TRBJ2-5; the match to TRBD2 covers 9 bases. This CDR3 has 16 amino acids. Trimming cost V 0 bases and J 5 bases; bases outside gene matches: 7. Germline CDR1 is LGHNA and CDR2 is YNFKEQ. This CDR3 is CASSQDRAGGSETQYF. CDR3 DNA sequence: TGTGCCAGCAGCCAAGACAGAGCGGGGGGTAGTGAGACCCAGTACTTC.

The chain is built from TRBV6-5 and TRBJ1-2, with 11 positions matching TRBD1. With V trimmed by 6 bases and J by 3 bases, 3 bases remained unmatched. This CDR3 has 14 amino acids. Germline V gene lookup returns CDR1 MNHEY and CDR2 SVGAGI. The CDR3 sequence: CASRLGQGDYGYTF. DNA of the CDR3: TGTGCCAGCAGACTGGGACAGGGGGACTATGGCTACACCTTC.

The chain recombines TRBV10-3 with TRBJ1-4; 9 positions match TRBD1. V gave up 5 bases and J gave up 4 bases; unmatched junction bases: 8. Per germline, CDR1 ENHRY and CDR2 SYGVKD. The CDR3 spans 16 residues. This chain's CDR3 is CAISPTTGGGNEKLFF. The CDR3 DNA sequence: TGTGCCATCAGTCCCACCACAGGGGGCGGTAATGAAAAACTGTTTTTT.

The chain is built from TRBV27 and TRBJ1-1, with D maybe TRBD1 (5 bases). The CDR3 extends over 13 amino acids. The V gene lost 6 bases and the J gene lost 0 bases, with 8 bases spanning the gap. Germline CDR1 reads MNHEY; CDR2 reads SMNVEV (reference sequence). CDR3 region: CASSPQVNTEAFF. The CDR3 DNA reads TGTGCCAGCAGCCCACAGGTGAACACTGAAGCTTTCTTT.

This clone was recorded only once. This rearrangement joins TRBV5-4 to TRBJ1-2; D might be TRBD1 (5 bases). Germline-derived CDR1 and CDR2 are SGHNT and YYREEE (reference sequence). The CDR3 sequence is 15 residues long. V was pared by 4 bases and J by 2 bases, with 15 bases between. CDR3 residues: CASSMPLSGNYGYTF. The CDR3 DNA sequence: TGTGCCAGCAGCATGCCTTTATCAGGGAACTATGGCTACACCTTC.